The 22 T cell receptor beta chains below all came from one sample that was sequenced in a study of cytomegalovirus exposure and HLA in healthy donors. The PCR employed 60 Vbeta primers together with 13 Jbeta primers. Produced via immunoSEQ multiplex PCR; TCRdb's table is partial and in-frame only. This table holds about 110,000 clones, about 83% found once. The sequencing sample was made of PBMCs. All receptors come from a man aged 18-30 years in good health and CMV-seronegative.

The CDR3 region is CAISERGSDTEAFF. The CDR3 DNA reads TGTGCCATCAGTGAGAGGGGGTCCGACACTGAAGCTTTCTTT. The chain recombines TRBV10-3 with TRBJ1-1, with D possibly TRBD1 on 6 matching bases. The CDR3 is 14 amino acids. Trimming removed 2 bases at V and 3 bases at J, with 10 bases between. The germline V gene has CDR1 ENHRY and CDR2 SYGVKD.

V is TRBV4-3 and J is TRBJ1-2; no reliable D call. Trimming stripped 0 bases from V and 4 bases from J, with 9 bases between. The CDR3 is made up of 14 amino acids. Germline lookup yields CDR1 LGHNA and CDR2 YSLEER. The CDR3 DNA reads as TGCGCCAGCAGCCAAGAGTTGGACTTCTATGGCTACACCTTC. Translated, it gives CASSQELDFYGYTF.

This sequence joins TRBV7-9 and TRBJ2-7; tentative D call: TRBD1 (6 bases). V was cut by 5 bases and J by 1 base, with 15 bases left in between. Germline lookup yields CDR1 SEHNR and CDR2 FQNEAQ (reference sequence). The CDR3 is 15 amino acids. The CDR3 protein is CASSAGEPTSYEQYF. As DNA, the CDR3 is TGTGCCAGCAGCGCAGGGGAGCCCACTTCCTACGAGCAGTACTTC.

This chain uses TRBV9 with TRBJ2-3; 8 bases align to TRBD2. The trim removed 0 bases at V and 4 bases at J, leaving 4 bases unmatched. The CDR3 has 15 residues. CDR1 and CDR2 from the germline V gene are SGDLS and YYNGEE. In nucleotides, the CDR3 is TGTGCCAGCAGCGTAGGGGCTAGCGGGTCAGATACGCAGTATTTT. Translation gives CASSVGASGSDTQYF. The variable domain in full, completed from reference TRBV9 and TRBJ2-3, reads DSGVTQTPKHLITATGQRVTLRCSPRSGDLSVYWYQQSLDQGLQFLIQYYNGEERAKGNILERFSAQQFPDLHSELNLSSLELGDSALYFCASSVGASGSDTQYFGPGTRLTVL.

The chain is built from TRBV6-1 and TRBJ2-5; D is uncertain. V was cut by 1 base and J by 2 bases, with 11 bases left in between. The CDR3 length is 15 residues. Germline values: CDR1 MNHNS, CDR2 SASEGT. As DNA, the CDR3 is TGTGCCAGCAGTGAAGGACATGGGCGACAAGAGACCCAGTACTTC. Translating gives CASSEGHGRQETQYF.

The CDR3 region has the DNA TGTGCCAGCAGCGGGACAGGGGCCTCGAGATTCCACACTGAAGCTTTCTTT. Protein sequence: CASSGTGASRFHTEAFF. V and J are TRBV7-8 and TRBJ1-1; 10 bases match TRBD1. The CDR3 runs to 17 residues. The germline gives CDR1 SGHVS, CDR2 FQNEAQ. The V and J ends lost 5 bases and 3 bases, in that order; junction bases with no gene match: 12.

The CDR3 bases are TGTGCCAGCAGTTGGGGGGGGACAGGGGGCTATGGCTACACCTTC. Its protein is CASSWGGTGGYGYTF. V is TRBV6-5 and J is TRBJ1-2, with 11 bases fitting TRBD1. The CDR3 contains 15 residues. V was pared by 4 bases and J by 4 bases, with 5 bases of the junction left unmatched. Germline V lookup: CDR1 MNHEY, CDR2 SVGAGI.

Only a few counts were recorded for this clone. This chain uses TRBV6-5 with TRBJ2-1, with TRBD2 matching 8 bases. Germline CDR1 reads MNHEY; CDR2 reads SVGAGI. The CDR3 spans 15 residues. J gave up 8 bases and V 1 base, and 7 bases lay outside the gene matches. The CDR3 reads CASSYWGGRSDEQFF. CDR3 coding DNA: TGTGCCAGCAGTTACTGGGGCGGGAGGAGCGATGAGCAGTTCTTC.

The CDR3 is CASSLKAPSYEQYF. CDR3 sequence (DNA): TGTGCCAGCAGTTTAAAAGCCCCCTCCTACGAGCAGTACTTC. This rearrangement joins TRBV28 to TRBJ2-5; D not resolved. The tail of the sequence fits TRBJ2-7 better, so the J call may be wrong. The CDR3 has 14 residues. Germline V gives CDR1 MDHEN, CDR2 SYDVKM.

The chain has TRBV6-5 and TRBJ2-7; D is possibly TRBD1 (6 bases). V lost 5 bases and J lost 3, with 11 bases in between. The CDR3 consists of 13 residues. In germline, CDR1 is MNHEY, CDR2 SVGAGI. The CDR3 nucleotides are TGTGCCAGCAGTGTACAGGGTGGCTACGAGCAGTACTTC. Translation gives CASSVQGGYEQYF.

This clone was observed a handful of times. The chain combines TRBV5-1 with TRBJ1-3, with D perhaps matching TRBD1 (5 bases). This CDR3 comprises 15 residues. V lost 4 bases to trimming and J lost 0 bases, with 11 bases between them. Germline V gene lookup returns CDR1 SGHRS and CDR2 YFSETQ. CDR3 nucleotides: TGCGCCAGCAGCCCCAGGGAAAGCTCTGGAAACACCATATATTTT. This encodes CASSPRESSGNTIYF.

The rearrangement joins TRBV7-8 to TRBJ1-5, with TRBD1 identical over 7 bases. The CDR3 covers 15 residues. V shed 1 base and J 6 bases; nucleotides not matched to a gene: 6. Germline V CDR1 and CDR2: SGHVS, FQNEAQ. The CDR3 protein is CASSLGRGGPQPQHF. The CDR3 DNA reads TGTGCCAGCAGCTTAGGCAGAGGGGGCCCTCAGCCCCAGCATTTT.

The CDR3 spells CASSSLGGGSTYEQYF. As DNA, the CDR3 is TGTGCCAGCAGCTCCCTGGGTGGCGGGAGTACCTACGAGCAGTACTTC. The chain links TRBV11-2 to TRBJ2-7; 7 bases fit TRBD2. Germline values: CDR1 SGHAT, CDR2 FQNNGV. The CDR3 totals 16 residues. The V segment lost 4 bases and the J segment 2 bases; nucleotides outside the gene matches: 11.

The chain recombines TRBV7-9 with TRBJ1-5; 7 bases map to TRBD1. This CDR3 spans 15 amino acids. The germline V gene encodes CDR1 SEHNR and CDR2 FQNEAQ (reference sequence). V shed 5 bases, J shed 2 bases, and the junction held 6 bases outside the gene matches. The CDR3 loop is CASSTTGVGNQPQHF. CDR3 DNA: TGTGCCAGCAGCACTACAGGGGTTGGCAATCAGCCCCAGCATTTT.

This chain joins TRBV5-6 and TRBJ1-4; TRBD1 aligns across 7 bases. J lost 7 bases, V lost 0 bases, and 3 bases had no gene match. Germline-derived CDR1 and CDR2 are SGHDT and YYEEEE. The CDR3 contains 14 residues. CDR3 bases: TGTGCCAGCAGCTTGGAAGGGGGCGGTGAAAAACTGTTTTTT. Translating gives CASSLEGGGEKLFF.

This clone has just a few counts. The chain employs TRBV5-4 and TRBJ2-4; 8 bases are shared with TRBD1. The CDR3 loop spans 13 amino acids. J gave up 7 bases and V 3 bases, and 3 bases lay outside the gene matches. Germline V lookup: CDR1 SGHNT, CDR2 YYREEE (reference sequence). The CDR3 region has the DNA TGTGCCAGCAGCTCAAACAGGGGGAACATTCAGTACTTC. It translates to CASSSNRGNIQYF.

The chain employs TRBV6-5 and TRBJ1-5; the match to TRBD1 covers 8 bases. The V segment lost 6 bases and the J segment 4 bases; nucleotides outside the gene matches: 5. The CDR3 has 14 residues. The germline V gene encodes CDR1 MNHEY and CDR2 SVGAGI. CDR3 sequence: CASRLRTGNQPQHF. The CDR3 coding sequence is TGTGCCAGCAGACTCAGGACAGGGAATCAGCCCCAGCATTTT.

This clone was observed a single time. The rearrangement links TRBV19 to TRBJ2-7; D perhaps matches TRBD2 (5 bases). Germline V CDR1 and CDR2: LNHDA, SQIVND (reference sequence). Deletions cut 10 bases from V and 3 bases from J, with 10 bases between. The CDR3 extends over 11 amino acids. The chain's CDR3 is CATLSDYEQYF. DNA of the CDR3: TGTGCCACCCTTAGCGACTACGAGCAGTACTTC.

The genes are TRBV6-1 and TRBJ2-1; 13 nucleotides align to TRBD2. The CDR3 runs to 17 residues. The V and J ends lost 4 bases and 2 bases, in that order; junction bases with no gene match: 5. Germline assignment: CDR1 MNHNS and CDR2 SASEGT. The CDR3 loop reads CASSGTSGSPPYNEQFF. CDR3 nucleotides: TGTGCCAGCAGTGGGACTAGCGGGAGTCCCCCCTACAATGAGCAGTTCTTC.

The CDR3, as DNA: TGTGCCAGCAGCGCCACAACAGGTTTAACTAATGAAAAACTGTTTTTT. Its translation is CASSATTGLTNEKLFF. The chain combines TRBV9 with TRBJ1-4; D is perhaps TRBD1 (5 bases). The length of the CDR3 is 16 residues. Germline CDR1 reads SGDLS; CDR2 reads YYNGEE. The V end lost 3 bases, the J end lost 1 base, and 13 bases lay between the germline ends.

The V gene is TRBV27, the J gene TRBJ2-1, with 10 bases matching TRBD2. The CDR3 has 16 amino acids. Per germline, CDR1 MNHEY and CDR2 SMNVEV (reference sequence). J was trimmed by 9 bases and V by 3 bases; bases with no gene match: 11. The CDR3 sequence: CASSFLGSGRTSEQFF. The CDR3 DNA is TGTGCCAGCAGTTTTCTAGGTAGCGGGAGGACTTCTGAGCAGTTCTTC.

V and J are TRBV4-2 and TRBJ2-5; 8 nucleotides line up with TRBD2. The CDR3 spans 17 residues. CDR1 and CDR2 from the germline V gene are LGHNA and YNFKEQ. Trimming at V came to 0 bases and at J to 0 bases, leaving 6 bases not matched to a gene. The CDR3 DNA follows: TGTGCCAGCAGCCAAGATCTTGGCGGGAGGTACCAAGAGACCCAGTACTTC. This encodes CASSQDLGGRYQETQYF.